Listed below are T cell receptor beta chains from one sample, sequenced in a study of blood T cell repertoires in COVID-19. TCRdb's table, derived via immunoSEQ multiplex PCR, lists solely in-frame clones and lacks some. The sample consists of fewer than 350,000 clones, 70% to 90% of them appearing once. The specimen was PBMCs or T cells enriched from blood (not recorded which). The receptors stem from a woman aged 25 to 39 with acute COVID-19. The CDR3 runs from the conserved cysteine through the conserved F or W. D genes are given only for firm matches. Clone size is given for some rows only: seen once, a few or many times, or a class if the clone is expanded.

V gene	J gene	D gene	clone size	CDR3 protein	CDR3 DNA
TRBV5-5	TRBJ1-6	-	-	CASRKTPGNSPLHF	TGTGCCAGCAGAAAAACACCGGGGAATTCACCCCTCCACTTT
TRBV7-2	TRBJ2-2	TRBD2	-	CASSLKDSGGPIGELFF	TGTGCCAGCAGCTTAAAAGACTCGGGAGGGCCAATCGGGGAGCTGTTTTTT
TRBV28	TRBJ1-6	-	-	CASSRQANSPLHF	TGTGCCAGCAGCAGACAGGCCAATTCACCCCTCCACTTT
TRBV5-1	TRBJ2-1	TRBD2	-	CASSSGTSGDEQFF	TGCGCCAGCAGCTCCGGGACTAGCGGGGATGAGCAGTTCTTC
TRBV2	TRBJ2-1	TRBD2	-	CASSVLAGGGGHNEQFF	TGTGCCAGCAGTGTTCTAGCGGGAGGGGGGGGCCACAATGAGCAGTTCTTC
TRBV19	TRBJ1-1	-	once	CASTLGGMNTEAFF	TGTGCCAGTACCCTCGGAGGGATGAACACTGAAGCTTTCTTT
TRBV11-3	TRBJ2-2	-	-	CASSLYGGTGELFF	TGTGCCAGCAGCTTATACGGGGGAACCGGGGAGCTGTTTTTT
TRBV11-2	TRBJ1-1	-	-	CASSLSRGTEAFF	TGTGCCAGCAGCTTAAGTCGGGGAACTGAAGCTTTCTTT
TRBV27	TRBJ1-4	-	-	CASSQWGQEKLFF	TGTGCCAGCAGTCAATGGGGGCAGGAAAAACTGTTTTTT
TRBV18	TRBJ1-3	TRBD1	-	CASSTRTGEIGNTIYF	TGTGCCAGCTCAACAAGGACAGGGGAGATTGGAAACACCATATATTTT
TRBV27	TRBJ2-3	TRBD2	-	CASSPFPGLAGGPGTDTQYF	TGTGCCAGCAGTCCTTTTCCGGGACTAGCGGGAGGGCCGGGCACAGATACGCAGTATTTT
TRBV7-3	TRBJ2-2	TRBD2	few	CASSQGLAGGTGELFF	TGTGCCAGCAGCCAGGGACTAGCGGGAGGAACCGGGGAGCTGTTTTTT
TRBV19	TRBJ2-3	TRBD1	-	CASSIDSGGLTTDTQYF	TGTGCCAGTAGTATAGATTCAGGGGGTCTCACGACAGATACGCAGTATTTT
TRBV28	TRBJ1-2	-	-	CASSTSGWTGYTF	TGTGCCAGCAGTACCTCAGGGTGGACTGGCTACACCTTC
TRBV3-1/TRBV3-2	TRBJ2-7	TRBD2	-	CASSQVNSGRGEQYF	TGTGCCAGCAGCCAAGTGAATAGCGGGAGGGGCGAGCAGTACTTC
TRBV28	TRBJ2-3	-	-	CASSPQSTDTQYF	TGTGCCAGCAGTCCACAATCCACAGATACGCAGTATTTT
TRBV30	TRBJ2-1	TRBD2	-	CAWSSPMGLAGSRQFF	TGTGCCTGGAGTTCTCCTATGGGACTAGCGGGATCGAGGCAGTTCTTC
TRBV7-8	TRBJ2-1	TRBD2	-	CASSPQGLAVKQEQFF	TGTGCCAGCAGCCCGCAGGGACTAGCCGTTAAACAAGAGCAGTTCTTC
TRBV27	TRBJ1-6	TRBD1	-	CASSLYLGQGSSYNSPLHF	TGTGCCAGCAGTTTATATTTGGGACAGGGAAGCTCCTATAATTCACCCCTCCACTTT
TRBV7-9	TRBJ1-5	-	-	CASSLASSNQPQHF	TGTGCCAGCAGCTTAGCGTCAAGCAATCAGCCCCAGCATTTT
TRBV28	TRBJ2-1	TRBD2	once	CASSSQGLEAGEQFF	TGTGCCAGCAGTTCTCAGGGACTAGAGGCAGGCGAGCAGTTCTTC